This TCR beta chain stems from a study of early T cells in non-severe SARS-CoV-2 infection. Turning to the study itself: With bulk RNA from unsorted whole blood as input, sequencing yielded unpaired chains.

V was shortened by 6 bases and J by 5 bases, with 14 bases between the two germline ends. Germline values: CDR1 MNHEY, CDR2 SVGEGT. CDR3 length: 13 amino acids. TCRdb called the 5' RACE reads again in MiXCR, with one record for every CDR3 protein. The sample yields just over 80,000 distinct CDR3 sequences, roughly 15% seen once. This clonotype was detected only a few times. Its target is unknown. Study-level points and caveats: In VDJdb matching, anti-spike CD8 responses were favored while private and CD4 specificities went missing.

The sequenced sample was whole blood. V is TRBV6-2 or TRBV6-3 and J is TRBJ2-7, with unresolved D. The source of this sequence is an adult who was a healthcare worker with PCR-confirmed SARS-CoV-2 infection or an uninfected control (not recorded which). The CDR3 nucleotides are TGTGCCAGCAGCATGATGGGCCACCACGAGCAGTACTTC. Its protein is CASSMMGHHEQYF.